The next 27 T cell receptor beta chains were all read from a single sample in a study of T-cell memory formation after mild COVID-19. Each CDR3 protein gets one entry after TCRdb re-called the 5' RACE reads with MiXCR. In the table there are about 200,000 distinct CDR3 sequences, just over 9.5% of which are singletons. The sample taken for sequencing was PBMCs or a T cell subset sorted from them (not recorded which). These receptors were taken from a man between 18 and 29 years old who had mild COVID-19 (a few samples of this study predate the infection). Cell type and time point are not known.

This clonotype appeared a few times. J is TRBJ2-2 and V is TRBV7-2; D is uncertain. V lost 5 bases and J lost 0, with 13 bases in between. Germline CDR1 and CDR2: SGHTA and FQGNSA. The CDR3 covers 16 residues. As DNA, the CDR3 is TGTGCCAGCAGCCCCCGTGTAACAGCGAACACCGGGGAGCTGTTTTTT. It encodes CASSPRVTANTGELFF.

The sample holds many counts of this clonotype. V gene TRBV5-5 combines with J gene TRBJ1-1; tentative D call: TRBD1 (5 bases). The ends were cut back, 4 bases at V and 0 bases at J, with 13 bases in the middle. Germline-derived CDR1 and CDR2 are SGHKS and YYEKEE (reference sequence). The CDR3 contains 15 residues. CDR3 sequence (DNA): TGTGCCAGCAGCCCGGGGCCCCACATGAACACTGAAGCTTTCTTT. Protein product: CASSPGPHMNTEAFF.

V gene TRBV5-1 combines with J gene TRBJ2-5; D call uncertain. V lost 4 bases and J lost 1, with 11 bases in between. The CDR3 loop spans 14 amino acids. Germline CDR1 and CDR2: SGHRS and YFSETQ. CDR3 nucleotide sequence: TGCGCCAGCAGCCCGACGACAATCCAAGAGACCCAGTACTTC. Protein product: CASSPTTIQETQYF. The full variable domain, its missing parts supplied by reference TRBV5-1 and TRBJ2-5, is KAGVTQTPRYLIKTRGQQVTLSCSPISGHRSVSWYQQTPGQGLQFLFEYFSETQRNKGNFPGRFSGRQFSNSRSEMNVSTLELGDSALYLCASSPTTIQETQYFGPGTRLLVL.

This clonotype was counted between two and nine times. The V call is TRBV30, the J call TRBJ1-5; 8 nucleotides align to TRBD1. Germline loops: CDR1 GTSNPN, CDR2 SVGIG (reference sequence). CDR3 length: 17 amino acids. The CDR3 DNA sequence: TGTGCGACTTCCTCCGGGACAGGAGATTATAGCAATCAGCCCCAGCATTTT. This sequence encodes CATSSGTGDYSNQPQHF.

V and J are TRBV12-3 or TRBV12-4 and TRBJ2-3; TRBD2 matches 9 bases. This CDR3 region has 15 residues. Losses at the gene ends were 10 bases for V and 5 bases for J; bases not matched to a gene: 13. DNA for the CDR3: TGTGCCACCAGGAAGGCGGGGGGGCCTAGAGATACGCAGTATTTT. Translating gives CATRKAGGPRDTQYF.

This chain's CDR3 is CASSPTGTRGSYEQYV. In DNA, the CDR3 is TGTGCCAGCAGTCCCACCGGGACAAGGGGGTCCTACGAGCAGTACGTC. The V call is TRBV28, the J call TRBJ2-7, with D maybe TRBD1 (6 bases). V shed 5 bases and J shed 1 base, with 18 bases lying between them. Per germline, CDR1 MDHEN and CDR2 SYDVKM. The CDR3 totals 16 residues.

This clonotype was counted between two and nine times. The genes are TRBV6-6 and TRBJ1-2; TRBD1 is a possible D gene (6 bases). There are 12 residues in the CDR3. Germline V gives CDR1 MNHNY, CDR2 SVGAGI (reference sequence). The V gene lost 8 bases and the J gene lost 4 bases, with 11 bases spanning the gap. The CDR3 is CASFGGGYGYTF. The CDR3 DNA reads TGTGCCAGCTTTGGGGGCGGCTATGGCTACACCTTC.

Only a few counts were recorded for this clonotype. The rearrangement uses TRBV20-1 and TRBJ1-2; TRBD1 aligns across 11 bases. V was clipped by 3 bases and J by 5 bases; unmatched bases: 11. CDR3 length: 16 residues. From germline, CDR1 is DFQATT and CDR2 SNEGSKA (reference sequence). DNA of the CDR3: TGCAGTGCTAGTCCCCTTGGGACAGGGGGTGAATATGGCTACACCTTC. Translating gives CSASPLGTGGEYGYTF.

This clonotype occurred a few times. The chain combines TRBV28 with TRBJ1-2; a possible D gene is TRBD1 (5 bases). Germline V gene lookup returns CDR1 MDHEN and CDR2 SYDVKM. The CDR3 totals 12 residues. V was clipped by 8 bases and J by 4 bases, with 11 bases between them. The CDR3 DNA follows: TGTGCCAGCCAAAACGGGGGCTATGGCTACACCTTC. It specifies CASQNGGYGYTF.

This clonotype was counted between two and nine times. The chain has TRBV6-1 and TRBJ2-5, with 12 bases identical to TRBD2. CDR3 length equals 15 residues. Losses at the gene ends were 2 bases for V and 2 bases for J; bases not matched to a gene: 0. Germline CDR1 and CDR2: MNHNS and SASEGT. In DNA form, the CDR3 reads TGTGCCAGCAGTGAACTAGCGGGGGGGCAAGAGACCCAGTACTTC. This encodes CASSELAGGQETQYF.

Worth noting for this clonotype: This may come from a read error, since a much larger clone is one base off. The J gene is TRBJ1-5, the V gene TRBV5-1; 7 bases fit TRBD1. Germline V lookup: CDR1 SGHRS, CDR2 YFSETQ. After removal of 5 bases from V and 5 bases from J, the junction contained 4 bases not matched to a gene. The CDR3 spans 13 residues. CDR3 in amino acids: CASRSQGDQPQHF. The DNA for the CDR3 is TGCGCCAGCAGAAGCCAGGGGGATCAGCCCCAGCATTTT.

The CDR3 DNA sequence: TGTGCCTGGCGTGGGGCAGCCCAAGAGACCCAGTACTTC. Protein: CAWRGAAQETQYF. The chain couples TRBV30 to TRBJ2-5; D perhaps matches TRBD1 (5 bases). Germline V gene lookup returns CDR1 GTSNPN and CDR2 SVGIG (reference sequence). CDR3 length equals 13 residues. The V and J ends lost 5 bases and 1 base respectively, with 11 bases between them.

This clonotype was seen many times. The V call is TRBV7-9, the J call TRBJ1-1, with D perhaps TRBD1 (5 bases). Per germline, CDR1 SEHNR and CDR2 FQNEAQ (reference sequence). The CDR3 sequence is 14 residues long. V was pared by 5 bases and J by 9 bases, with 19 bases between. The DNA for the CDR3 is TGTGCCAGCAGCAACAATAGGGACCCCCGCAAAGCTTTCTTT. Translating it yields CASSNNRDPRKAFF. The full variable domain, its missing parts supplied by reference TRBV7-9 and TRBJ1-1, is DTGVSQNPRHKITKRGQNVTFRCDPISEHNRLYWYRQTLGQGPEFLTYFQNEAQLEKSRLLSDRFSAERPKGSFSTLEIQRTEQGDSAMYLCASSNNRDPRKAFFGQGTRLTVV.

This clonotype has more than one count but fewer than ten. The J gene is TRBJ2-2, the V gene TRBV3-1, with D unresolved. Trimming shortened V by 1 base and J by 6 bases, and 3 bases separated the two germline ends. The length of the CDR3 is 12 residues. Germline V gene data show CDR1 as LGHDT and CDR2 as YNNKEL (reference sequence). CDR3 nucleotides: TGTGCCAGCAGCCAAGTATCCGGGGAGCTGTTTTTT. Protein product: CASSQVSGELFF.

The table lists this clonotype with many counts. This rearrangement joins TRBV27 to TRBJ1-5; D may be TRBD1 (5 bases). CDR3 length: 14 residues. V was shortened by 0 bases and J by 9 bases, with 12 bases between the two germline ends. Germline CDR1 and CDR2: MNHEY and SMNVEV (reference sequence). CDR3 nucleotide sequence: TGTGCCAGCAGTTTATCGACGGAGGGGAGGCCCCAGCATTTT. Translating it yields CASSLSTEGRPQHF.

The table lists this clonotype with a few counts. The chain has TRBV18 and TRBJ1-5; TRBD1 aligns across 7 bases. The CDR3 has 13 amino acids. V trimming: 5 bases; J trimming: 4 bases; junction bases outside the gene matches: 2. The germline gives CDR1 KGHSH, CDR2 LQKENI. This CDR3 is CASSGQENQPQHF. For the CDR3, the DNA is TGTGCCAGCTCAGGACAGGAAAATCAGCCCCAGCATTTT.

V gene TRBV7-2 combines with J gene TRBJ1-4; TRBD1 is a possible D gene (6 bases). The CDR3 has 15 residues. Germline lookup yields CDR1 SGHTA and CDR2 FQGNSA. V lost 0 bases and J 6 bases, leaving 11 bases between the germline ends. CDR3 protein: CASSLAPGADEKLFF. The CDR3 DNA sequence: TGTGCCAGCAGCTTAGCCCCGGGGGCGGATGAAAAACTGTTTTTT.

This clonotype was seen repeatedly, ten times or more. The CDR3: CASSFWARDRSISGANVLTF. Written as DNA, the CDR3 is TGCGCCAGCAGCTTCTGGGCCCGGGACAGGAGTATCTCTGGGGCCAACGTCCTGACTTTC. The chain carries TRBV5-1 and TRBJ2-6; 8 bases are a match to TRBD1. This CDR3 comprises 20 residues. The V segment lost 2 bases and the J segment 0 bases; nucleotides outside the gene matches: 13. CDR1 is SGHRS, CDR2 YFSETQ, per germline.

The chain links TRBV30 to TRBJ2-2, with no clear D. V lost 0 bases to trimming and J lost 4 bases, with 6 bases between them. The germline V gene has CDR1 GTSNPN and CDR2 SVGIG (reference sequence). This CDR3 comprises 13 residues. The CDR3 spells CAWSVRITGELFF. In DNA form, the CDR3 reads TGTGCCTGGAGTGTACGTATCACCGGGGAGCTGTTTTTT.

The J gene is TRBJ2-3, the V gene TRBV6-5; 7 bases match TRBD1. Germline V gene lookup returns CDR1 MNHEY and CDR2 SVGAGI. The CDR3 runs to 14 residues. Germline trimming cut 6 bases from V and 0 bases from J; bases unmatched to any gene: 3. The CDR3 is CASRGQTSTDTQYF. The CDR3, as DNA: TGTGCCAGCAGGGGACAGACTAGCACAGATACGCAGTATTTT.

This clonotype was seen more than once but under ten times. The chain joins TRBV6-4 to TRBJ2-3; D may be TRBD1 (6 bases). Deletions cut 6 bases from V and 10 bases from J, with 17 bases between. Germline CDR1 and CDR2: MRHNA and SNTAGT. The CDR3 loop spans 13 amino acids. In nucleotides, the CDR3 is TGTGCCAGCAGCACAACAGGGCCAGGAGCGCAGTATTTT. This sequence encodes CASSTTGPGAQYF.

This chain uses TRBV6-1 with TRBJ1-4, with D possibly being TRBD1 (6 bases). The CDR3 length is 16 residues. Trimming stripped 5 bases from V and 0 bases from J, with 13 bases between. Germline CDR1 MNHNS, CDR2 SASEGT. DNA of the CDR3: TGTGCCAGCAGTCCCAGGACAGACGCAACTAATGAAAAACTGTTTTTT. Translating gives CASSPRTDATNEKLFF.

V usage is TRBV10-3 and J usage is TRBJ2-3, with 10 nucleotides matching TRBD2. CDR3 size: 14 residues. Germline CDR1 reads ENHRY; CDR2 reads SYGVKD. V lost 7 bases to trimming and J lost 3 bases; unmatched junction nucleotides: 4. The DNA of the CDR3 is TGTGCCATCACTAGTAGCGGGGGGACAGATACGCAGTATTTT. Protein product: CAITSSGGTDTQYF.

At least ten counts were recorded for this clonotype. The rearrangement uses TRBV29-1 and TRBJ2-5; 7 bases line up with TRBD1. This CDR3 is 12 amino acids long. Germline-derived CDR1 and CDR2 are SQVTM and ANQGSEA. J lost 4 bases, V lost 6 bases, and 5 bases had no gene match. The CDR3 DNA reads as TGCAGCGTGGGTGACAGGGTAGAGACCCAGTACTTC. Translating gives CSVGDRVETQYF.

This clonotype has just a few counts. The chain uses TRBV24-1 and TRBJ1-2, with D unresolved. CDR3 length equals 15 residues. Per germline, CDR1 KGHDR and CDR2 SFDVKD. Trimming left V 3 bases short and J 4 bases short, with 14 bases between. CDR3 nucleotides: TGTGCCACCAGTGATGCCCCGAGGGAACCCTATGGCTACACCTTC. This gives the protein CATSDAPREPYGYTF.

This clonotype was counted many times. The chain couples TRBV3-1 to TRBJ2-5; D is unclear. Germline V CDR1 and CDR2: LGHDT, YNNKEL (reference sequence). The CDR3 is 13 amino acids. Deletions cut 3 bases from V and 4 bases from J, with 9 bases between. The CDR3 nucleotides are TGTGCCAGCAGCCAGAGCCCCCCAGAGACCCAGTACTTC. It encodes CASSQSPPETQYF.

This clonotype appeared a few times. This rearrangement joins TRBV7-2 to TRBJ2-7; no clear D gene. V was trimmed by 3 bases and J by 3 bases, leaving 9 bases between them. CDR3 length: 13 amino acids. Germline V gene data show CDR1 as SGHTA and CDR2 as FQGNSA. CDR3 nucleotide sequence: TGTGCCAGCAGCTTTCTCCCAGTCTACGAGCAGTACTTC. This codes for CASSFLPVYEQYF.